This paragraph reports one T cell receptor (beta chain). Its antigen is undetermined. These data come from a study of T cell repertoires in cytomegalovirus infection. Study context: Through public TCR beta signatures, both CMV infection and matching HLA type were indicated. The study, taken as a whole, reports: HLA-C-restricted CMV-specific TCR beta clonotypes prevailed in the ex vivo response.

CDR1 is MDHEN, CDR2 SYDVKM, per germline. V was shortened by 2 bases and J by 2 bases, with 10 bases between the two germline ends. The CDR3 runs 15 residues. Using its own MiXCR run on the reads, TCRdb lists one record per CDR3 protein. The data hold around 95,000 distinct CDR3 sequences, with approximately 30% observed a single time. The clonotype comes from a human donor in good health (CMV status not recorded). Some clones in this sample may be carry-over from other donors' samples. This chain links TRBV28 with TRBJ1-5; a possible D gene is TRBD1 (5 bases). Sequenced material: CD8+ T cells from cultured PBMCs, taken from culture after CMV antigen stimulation. CDR3 DNA: TGTGCCAGCAGTTTAACAGGAGGGGGCAATCAGCCCCAGCATTTT. Protein: CASSLTGGGNQPQHF.